The clone carrying this T cell receptor beta chain has a count of ten or more. Its antigen is as yet unknown. V shed 5 bases and J 4 bases; nucleotides not matched to a gene: 0. CDR1 is SGHDN, CDR2 FVKESK, per germline. The CDR3 totals 13 residues. The protocol was immunoSEQ multiplex PCR, while the TCRdb copy is restricted to in-frame clones and leaves out a portion. The sample includes some 65,000 clones, roughly 88% of them seen just once. The data were obtained in a study of siplizumab effects on memory and regulatory T cells. Study-wide findings and caveats: Mappable alloreactive CD4+ clones came from Treg cells less than 70% of the time on average with siplizumab, against about 25% in controls.

Input material: Tregs sorted from blood. This TCR came from a human donor in good health. The V and J genes are TRBV14 and TRBJ1-5, with 9 bases that match TRBD1. The CDR3 sequence is CASSGQGNQPQHF. CDR3 coding DNA: TGTGCCAGCAGCGGACAGGGGAATCAGCCCCAGCATTTT.